This section outlines one T cell receptor beta chain sequence together with its context. Per the original methods: Nucleated cell counts were estimated from reference gene primer amplification. Generated by immunoSEQ multiplex PCR, the TCRdb table keeps only in-frame clones and is missing some. The V and J calls and clone size are taken from that table; D and trimming were inferred from the DNA. The sample consists of under 200,000 clones, roughly 75% of them appearing once. These data are taken from a study of blood T cell repertoires in COVID-19. The wider study: The United States, Italy and Spain were the sources of the acute and convalescent COVID-19 samples.

Germline CDR1 KGHSH, CDR2 LQKENI. V was pared by 6 bases and J by 4 bases, with 21 bases between. CDR3 size: 16 residues. The chain joins TRBV18 to TRBJ2-5; D might be TRBD1 (5 bases). Sequencing was performed on peripheral blood. The TCR was taken from a man between 65 and 85 years old with active or convalescent COVID-19. In DNA form, the CDR3 reads TGTGCCAGCTCTAAGTACGACAGACGATCGGGAGAGACCCAGTACTTC. Its protein is CASSKYDRRSGETQYF.